The sequence of this T cell receptor (beta chain) was determined in a study of control samples from healthy donors and cancer patients (TCRdb year 2020). Turning to this clone: It lacks a known antigen. Per-nucleotide qualities are absent, and no much larger clonotype sits a single base away.

The method was the immunoSEQ multiplex PCR assay. TCRdb re-hosts the immuneACCESS table, in-frame sequences only. Its copies lack some clones; in the studies checked, an unresolved V gene accounts for under half of them, and the cause for the rest is not known. The sample table records almost 90,000 clones; roughly 86% of these occur just once. Around 21% of the sample is in the top ten clones. The source material was blood. The sequence came from a man aged 25-40 years in good health.

CDR3 sequence: CASSQTVQGVAYEQYV. The sequenced DNA: TGCGCCAGCAGTCAAACCGTACAGGGGGTGGCTTACGAGCAGTACGTC. The chain is encoded by TRBV23-1 joined to TRBJ2-7; 8 middle bases align to TRBD1. TRBV23-1 has ORF status, its function being uncertain. From cysteine to valine, the CDR3 is 16 amino acids long. Only the CDR3 DNA is retained, 48 bases long and in frame from the first base. From V the trimming removes 2 bases and from J it removes 4 bases, while the gene matches leave 10 bases of the junction unaccounted for.